This T cell receptor beta chain emerged from a study of shared clonotypes between healthy human individuals. Study as a whole: Two female and three male donors aged 18 to 49 were enrolled. Per donor, three plates held CD4 naive cells, three held CD4 memory, two held CD8 naive and one held CD8 memory.

On this clone itself: Its cognate antigen is unknown.

Authors' analysis steps: Filtering of immunoSEQ junctional sequences could not match full-length read filtering. This table comes from immunoSEQ multiplex PCR, and its TCRdb copy is limited to in-frame clones, with some not included. D and trimming come from the DNA, and the V and J calls and clone size come from that table. Among just over 2,000,000 clones listed, about 95% were seen once. CD45RO-negative cells were positively selected for CCR7, leaving out terminally differentiated effector memory CD45RA+ cells. Overall study findings and caveats: Naive CD4 clonotypes overlapped across a handful of donors at approximately 5.3%.

The CDR3 is 15 residues long. Germline V gene sequence: CDR1 MNHEY, CDR2 SMNVEV (reference sequence). Losses at the gene ends were 0 bases for V and 11 bases for J; bases not matched to a gene: 6. This sequence joins TRBV27 and TRBJ1-6; 8 bases align to TRBD1. The TCR sequence derives from a man between 18 and 35 years old in good health. The sample comprised naive CD8+ T cells sorted from blood. CDR3 nucleotides: TGTGCCAGCAGTTTATCGACAGGGGCCTTGGCACCCCTCCACTTT. It translates to CASSLSTGALAPLHF.